This T cell receptor (beta chain) is from a study of cytotoxic CD8 clonotypes in ibrutinib-treated CLL. The V and J ends lost 4 bases and 3 bases, in that order; junction bases with no gene match: 5. The CDR3 consists of 14 residues. Germline CDR1 reads LNHDA; CDR2 reads SQIVND (reference sequence). This clone was seen only a few times. Clones were read by immunoSEQ multiplex PCR, and TCRdb kept only the in-frame ones, dropping some. The data show more than 150,000 clones, around 72% seen once. The material was PBMCs, obtained after 24 months of ibrutinib treatment. The clonotype originates from a human donor with chronic lymphocytic leukemia. This chain uses TRBV19 with TRBJ1-2; TRBD1 aligns across 7 bases. The CDR3 loop is CASSKTGTDYGYTF. The DNA for the CDR3 is TGTGCCAGTAGTAAAACCGGGACAGACTATGGCTACACCTTC.